Listed below are T cell receptor beta chains from one sample, sequenced in a study of T-cell reconstitution after alpha-beta-depleted transplantation in children. TCRdb itself ran the PCR reads through MiXCR, one entry per CDR3 protein. The sample contains around 680,000 distinct CDR3 sequences, around a sixth of which appear only once. Material: PBMCs from the stem cell graft donor, obtained from the stem cell graft. Source of these receptors: a human donor who donated a stem cell graft to a child with acute myeloid leukemia. Both conserved end residues are part of each CDR3. D genes are given only for firm matches. Where a row states a size, it is once, few, many or the class of an expanded clone; other rows omit it.

d_call	clone_size	v_call	j_call	cdr3_nt	cdr3_aa
NA	many	TRBV20-1	TRBJ2-3	TGCAGTGCTAGACCAGGGAGTAGCACAGATACGCAGTATTTT	CSARPGSSTDTQYF
NA	few	TRBV4-3	TRBJ2-7	TGCGCCAGCAGCCAATTTACAGGGAGTTACGAGCAGTACTTC	CASSQFTGSYEQYF
NA	many	TRBV29-1	TRBJ1-2	TGCAGCGTTGTTGTGGGTTCCCACTATGGCTACACCTTC	CSVVVGSHYGYTF
NA	few	TRBV2	TRBJ2-1	TGTGCCAGCATTGGGGGTGAGCAGTTCTTC	CASIGGEQFF
TRBD1	many	TRBV15	TRBJ2-2	TGTGCCACCAGCACCCCCGGGACAGCGAACACCGGGGAGCTGTTTTTT	CATSTPGTANTGELFF
NA	NA	TRBV9	TRBJ1-1	TGTGCCAGCAGCGTAGAAGTGGATTGGGGCACTGAAGCTTTCTTT	CASSVEVDWGTEAFF
NA	few	TRBV6-1	TRBJ2-2	TGTGCCAGCAGGTGGGAGGCAGGGAACACCGGGGAGCTGTTTTTT	CASRWEAGNTGELFF
NA	many	TRBV20-1	TRBJ1-4	TGCAGTGCTAGTGCAGGGCGAGAGGAAAAACTGTTTTTT	CSASAGREEKLFF
NA	few	TRBV7-9	TRBJ2-3	TGTGCCAGCAGCATTAGCACAGATACGCAGTATTTT	CASSISTDTQYF
NA	NA	TRBV28	TRBJ1-5	TGTGCCAGCAAGAACAGGGATCAGCCCCAGCATTTT	CASKNRDQPQHF
NA	once	TRBV11-2	TRBJ2-7	TGTGCCAGCACGAGCCCGGGATCCCACGAGCAGTACTTC	CASTSPGSHEQYF
TRBD1	few	TRBV28	TRBJ1-2	TGTGCCAGCAACCATGACAGGGGCACTAACTATGGCTACACCTTC	CASNHDRGTNYGYTF
NA	NA	TRBV5-7	TRBJ2-1	TGTGCCAGCACCATCTTAGGGACGGTTGACTCCTACAATGAGCAGTTCTTC	CASTILGTVDSYNEQFF
NA	NA	TRBV9	TRBJ1-4	TGTGCCAGCAGCGTAGGAGCACCTAATGAAAAACTGTTTTTT	CASSVGAPNEKLFF
NA	few	TRBV12-3/TRBV12-4	TRBJ1-1	TGTGCCAGCAGTTTACCGGGGAGGAGCACTGAAGCTTTCTTT	CASSLPGRSTEAFF
NA	once	TRBV7-2	TRBJ2-2	TGTGCCAGCAGCTTAGGCCCCAGGACCCCCCCCGGGGAGCTGTTTTTT	CASSLGPRTPPGELFF
NA	NA	TRBV12-3/TRBV12-4	TRBJ2-2	TGTGCCAGCAGTTCGAGACTAGGAGTCCTCCTCACCGGGGAGCTGTTTTTT	CASSSRLGVLLTGELFF
NA	few	TRBV7-3	TRBJ2-1	TGTGCCAGCAGCGTAGTGGGGGGAACCCACGAGCAGTTCTTC	CASSVVGGTHEQFF
NA	NA	TRBV6-5	TRBJ2-3	TGTGCCAGCAGTTACCTCACAGGGAGCACAGATACGCAGTATTTT	CASSYLTGSTDTQYF
TRBD1	many	TRBV6-5	TRBJ1-1	TGTGCCAGCAGTTACTCAATCGGACAGGGGGTTGCTGAAGCTTTCTTT	CASSYSIGQGVAEAFF
TRBD1	few	TRBV20-1	TRBJ1-5	TGCAGTGCTAGATCCGGGACAGGGCCCTCACAGCCCCAGCATTTT	CSARSGTGPSQPQHF
NA	NA	TRBV28	TRBJ1-5	TGTGCCAGCAGTTCAAACTTACGGAATCAGCCCCAGCATTTT	CASSSNLRNQPQHF
NA	many	TRBV29-1	TRBJ1-2	TGCAGCGTTCTACAGGGCCTTAACTATGGCTACACCTTC	CSVLQGLNYGYTF
NA	NA	TRBV18	TRBJ1-5	TGTGCCAGCTCCCCCATAGGACAGCCCCAGCATTTT	CASSPIGQPQHF
TRBD1	NA	TRBV20-1	TRBJ1-1	TGCAGTGCTAGCGTAGGGGGACGACAGGGCCGGTCCGCTGAAGCTTTCTTT	CSASVGGRQGRSAEAFF
NA	many	TRBV7-2	TRBJ1-2	TGTGCCAGCAGCTTAGGAGGGGGAAGCTACACCTTC	CASSLGGGSYTF
NA	NA	TRBV7-9	TRBJ1-1	TGTGCCAGCAGAATATTGGGGGAGAACACTGAAGCTTTCTTT	CASRILGENTEAFF
NA	many	TRBV20-1	TRBJ2-3	TGCAGTGCCCAATCCCCGGGGGGCCGGGGGGATACGCAGTATTTT	CSAQSPGGRGDTQYF
NA	NA	TRBV19	TRBJ1-5	TGTGCCAGTAGTATCAGCTACAATCAGCCCCAGCATTTT	CASSISYNQPQHF
NA	few	TRBV29-1	TRBJ2-5	TGCAGCGTTGAAGCCCCATCTAGGGAGACCCAGTACTTC	CSVEAPSRETQYF
TRBD1	many	TRBV5-1	TRBJ1-1	TGCGCCAGCAGCTCCGGACAGGTTTACACTGAAGCTTTCTTT	CASSSGQVYTEAFF
TRBD1	NA	TRBV24-1	TRBJ2-1	TGTGCCACCAGTGACCAGGGACAGGCCTACAGCGGTGAGCAGTTCTTC	CATSDQGQAYSGEQFF
NA	many	TRBV29-1	TRBJ1-2	TGCAGCGTTGATACAGACCCCGGTGGCTACACCTTC	CSVDTDPGGYTF
NA	NA	TRBV29-1	TRBJ1-2	TGCAGCGTTGACGTTTACGACGGGTATGGCTACACCTTC	CSVDVYDGYGYTF
TRBD1	few	TRBV6-2/TRBV6-3	TRBJ2-2	TGTGCCAGCAGCTGGGGACAGACCGGGGAGCTGTTTTTT	CASSWGQTGELFF
TRBD1	NA	TRBV7-2	TRBJ2-1	TGTGCCAGCAGCATGGGACAGAGAAAGTACTACAATGAGCAGTTCTTC	CASSMGQRKYYNEQFF
NA	NA	TRBV5-1	TRBJ2-6	TGCGCCAGCAGCTTGCCACCCCTGAGCTCTGGGGCCAACGTCCTGACTTTC	CASSLPPLSSGANVLTF